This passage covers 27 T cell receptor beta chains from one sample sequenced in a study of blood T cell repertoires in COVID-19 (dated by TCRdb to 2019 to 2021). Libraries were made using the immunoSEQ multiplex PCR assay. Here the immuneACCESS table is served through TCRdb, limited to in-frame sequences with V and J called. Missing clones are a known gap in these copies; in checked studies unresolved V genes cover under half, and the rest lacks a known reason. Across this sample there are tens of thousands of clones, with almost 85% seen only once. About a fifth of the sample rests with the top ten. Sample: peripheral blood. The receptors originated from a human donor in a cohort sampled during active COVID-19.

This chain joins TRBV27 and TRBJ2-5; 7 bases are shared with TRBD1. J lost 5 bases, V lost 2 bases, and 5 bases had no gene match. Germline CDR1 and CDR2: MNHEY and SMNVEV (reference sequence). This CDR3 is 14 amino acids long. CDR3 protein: CASSLLGQPETQYF. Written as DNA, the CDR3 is TGTGCCAGCAGTTTACTGGGACAGCCGGAGACCCAGTACTTC.

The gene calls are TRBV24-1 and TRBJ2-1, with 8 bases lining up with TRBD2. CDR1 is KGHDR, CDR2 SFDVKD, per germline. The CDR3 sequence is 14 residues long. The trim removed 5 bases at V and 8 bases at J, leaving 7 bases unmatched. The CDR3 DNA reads TGTGCCACCAGTGGTAGCGGGGTATCATATGAGCAGTTCTTC. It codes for CATSGSGVSYEQFF.

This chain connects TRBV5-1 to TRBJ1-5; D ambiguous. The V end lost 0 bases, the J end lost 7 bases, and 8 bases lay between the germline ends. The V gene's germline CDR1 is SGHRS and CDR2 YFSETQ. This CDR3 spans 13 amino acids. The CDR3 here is CASSLGGEQPQHF. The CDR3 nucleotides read TGCGCCAGCAGCTTGGGCGGGGAACAGCCCCAGCATTTT.

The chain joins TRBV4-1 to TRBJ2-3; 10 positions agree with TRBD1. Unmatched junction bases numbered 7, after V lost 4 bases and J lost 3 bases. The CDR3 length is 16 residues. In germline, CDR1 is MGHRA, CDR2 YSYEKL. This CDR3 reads CASSPLRTGGTDTQYF. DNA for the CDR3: TGCGCCAGCAGCCCCCTTAGGACAGGGGGGACAGATACGCAGTATTTT.

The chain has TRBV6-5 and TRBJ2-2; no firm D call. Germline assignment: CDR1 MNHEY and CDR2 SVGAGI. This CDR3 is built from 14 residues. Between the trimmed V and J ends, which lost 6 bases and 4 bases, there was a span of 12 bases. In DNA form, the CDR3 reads TGTGCCAGCAGCGAGACCACAGTCACCGGGGAGCTGTTTTTT. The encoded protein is CASSETTVTGELFF.

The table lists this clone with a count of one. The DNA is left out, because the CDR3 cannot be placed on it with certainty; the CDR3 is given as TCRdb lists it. The CDR3 is CASSSSYTEAFF. The rearrangement joins TRBV12-3 or TRBV12-4 to TRBJ1-1. The CDR3 is 12 amino acids long, termini counted.

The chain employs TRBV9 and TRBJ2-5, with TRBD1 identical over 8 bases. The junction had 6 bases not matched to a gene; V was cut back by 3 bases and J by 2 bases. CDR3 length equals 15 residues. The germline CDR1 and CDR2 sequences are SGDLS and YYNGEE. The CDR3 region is CASSEQGDRQETQYF. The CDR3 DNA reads TGTGCCAGCAGCGAGCAAGGGGACAGGCAAGAGACCCAGTACTTC.

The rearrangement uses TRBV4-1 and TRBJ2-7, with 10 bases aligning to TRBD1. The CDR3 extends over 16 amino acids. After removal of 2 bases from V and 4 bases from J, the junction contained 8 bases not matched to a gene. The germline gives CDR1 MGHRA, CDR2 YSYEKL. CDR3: CASSQRTGGLNYEQYF. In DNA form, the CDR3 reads TGCGCCAGCAGCCAACGGACAGGGGGTTTAAATTACGAGCAGTACTTC.

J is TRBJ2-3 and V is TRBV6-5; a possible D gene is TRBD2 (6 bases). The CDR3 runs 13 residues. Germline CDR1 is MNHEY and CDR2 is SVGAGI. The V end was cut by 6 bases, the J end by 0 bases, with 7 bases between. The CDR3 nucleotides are TGTGCCAGCAGGGACTATAGCACAGATACGCAGTATTTT. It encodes CASRDYSTDTQYF.

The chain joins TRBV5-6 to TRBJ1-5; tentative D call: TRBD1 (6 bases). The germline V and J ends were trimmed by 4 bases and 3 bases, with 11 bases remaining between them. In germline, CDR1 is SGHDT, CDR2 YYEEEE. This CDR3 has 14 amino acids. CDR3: CASSRNRVNQPQHF. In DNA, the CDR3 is TGTGCCAGCAGCCGGAACAGGGTCAATCAGCCCCAGCATTTT.

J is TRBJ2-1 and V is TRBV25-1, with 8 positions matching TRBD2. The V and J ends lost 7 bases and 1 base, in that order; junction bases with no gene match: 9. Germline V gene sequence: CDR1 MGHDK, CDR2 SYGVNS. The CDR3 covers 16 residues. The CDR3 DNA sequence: TGTGCCAGCAAAGCGGCTAGCGGGCCGTCCTACAATGAGCAGTTCTTC. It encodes CASKAASGPSYNEQFF. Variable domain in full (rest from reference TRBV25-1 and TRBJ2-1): EADIYQTPRYLVIGTGKKITLECSQTMGHDKMYWYQQDPGMELHLIHYSYGVNSTEKGDLSSESTVSRIRTEHFPLTLESARPSHTSQYLCASKAASGPSYNEQFFGPGTRLTVL.

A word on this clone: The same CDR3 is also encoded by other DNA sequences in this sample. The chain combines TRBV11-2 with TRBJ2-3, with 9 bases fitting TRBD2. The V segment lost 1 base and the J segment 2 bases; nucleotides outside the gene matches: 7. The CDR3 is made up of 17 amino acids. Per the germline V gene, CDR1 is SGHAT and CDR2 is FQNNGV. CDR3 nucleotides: TGTGCCAGCAGCTTAGGAGGTAGCGGGGGCTACACAGATACGCAGTATTTT. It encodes CASSLGGSGGYTDTQYF.

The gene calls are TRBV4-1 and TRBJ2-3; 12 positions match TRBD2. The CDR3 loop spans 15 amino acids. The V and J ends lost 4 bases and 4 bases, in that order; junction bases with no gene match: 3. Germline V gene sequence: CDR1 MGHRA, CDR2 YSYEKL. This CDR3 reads CASSLGLAGPDTQYF. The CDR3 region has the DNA TGCGCCAGCAGCCTCGGACTAGCGGGACCAGATACGCAGTATTTT.

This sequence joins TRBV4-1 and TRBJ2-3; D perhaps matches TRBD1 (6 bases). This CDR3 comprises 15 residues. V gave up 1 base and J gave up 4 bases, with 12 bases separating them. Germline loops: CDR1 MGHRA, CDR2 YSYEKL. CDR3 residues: CASSQGGRGADTQYF. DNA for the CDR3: TGCGCCAGCAGCCAAGGGGGCAGGGGTGCAGATACGCAGTATTTT.

Here the CDR3 DNA reads TGTGCCAGCAGCTTGGGACACACGATCAGGACGGAGGGAAGGGATGGCTACACCTTC. Translation: CASSLGHTIRTEGRDGYTF. V usage is TRBV5-4 and J usage is TRBJ1-2; D remains ambiguous. V lost 0 bases to trimming and J lost 6 bases, with 27 bases between them. Germline CDR1 and CDR2: SGHNT and YYREEE (reference sequence). CDR3 size: 19 residues.

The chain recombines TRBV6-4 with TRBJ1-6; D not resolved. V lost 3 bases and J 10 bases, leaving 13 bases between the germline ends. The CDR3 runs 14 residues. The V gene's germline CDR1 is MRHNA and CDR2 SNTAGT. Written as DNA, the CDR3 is TGTGCCAGCAGTGAAGCTCCCGAGGTGTCACCCCTCCACTTT. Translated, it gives CASSEAPEVSPLHF.

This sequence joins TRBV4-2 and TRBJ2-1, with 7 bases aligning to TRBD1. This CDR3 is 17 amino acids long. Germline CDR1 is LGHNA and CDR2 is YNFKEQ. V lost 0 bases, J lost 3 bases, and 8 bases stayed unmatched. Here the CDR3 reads CASSQDPGPGGYNEQFF. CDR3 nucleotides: TGTGCCAGCAGCCAAGATCCCGGTCCAGGGGGCTACAATGAGCAGTTCTTC.

The CDR3 sequence: CASSLQETQYF. DNA for the CDR3: TGTGCCAGCAGTCTACAAGAGACCCAGTACTTC. This sequence joins TRBV28 and TRBJ2-5; D unresolved. CDR3 length: 11 amino acids. Trimming pared 5 bases from V and 2 bases from J, leaving 3 bases between. Germline assignment: CDR1 MDHEN and CDR2 SYDVKM.

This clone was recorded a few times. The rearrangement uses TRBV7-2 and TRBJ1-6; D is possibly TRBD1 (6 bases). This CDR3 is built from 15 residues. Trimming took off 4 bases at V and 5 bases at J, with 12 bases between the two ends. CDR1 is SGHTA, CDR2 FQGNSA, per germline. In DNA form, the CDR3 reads TGTGCCAGCAGCTACGCACAGGGTAATAATTCACCCCTCCACTTT. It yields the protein CASSYAQGNNSPLHF. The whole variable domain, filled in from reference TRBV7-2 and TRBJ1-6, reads GAGVSQSPSNKVTEKGKDVELRCDPISGHTALYWYRQSLGQGLEFLIYFQGNSAPDKSGLPSDRFSAERTGGSVSTLTIQRTQQEDSAVYLCASSYAQGNNSPLHFGNGTRLTVT.

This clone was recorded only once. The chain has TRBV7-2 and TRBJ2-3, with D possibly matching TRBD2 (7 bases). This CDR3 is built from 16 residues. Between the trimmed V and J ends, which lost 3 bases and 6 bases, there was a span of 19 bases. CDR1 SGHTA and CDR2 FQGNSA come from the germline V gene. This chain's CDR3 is CASSFGIGGGLDTQYF. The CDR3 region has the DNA TGTGCCAGCAGCTTTGGGATTGGGGGGGGCCTTGATACGCAGTATTTT.

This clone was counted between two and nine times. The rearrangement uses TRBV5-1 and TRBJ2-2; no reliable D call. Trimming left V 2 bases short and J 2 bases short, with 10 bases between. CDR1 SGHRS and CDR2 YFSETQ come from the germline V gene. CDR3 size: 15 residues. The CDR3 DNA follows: TGCGCCAGCAGCTTCACAGAGATTAACACCGGGGAGCTGTTTTTT. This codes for CASSFTEINTGELFF.

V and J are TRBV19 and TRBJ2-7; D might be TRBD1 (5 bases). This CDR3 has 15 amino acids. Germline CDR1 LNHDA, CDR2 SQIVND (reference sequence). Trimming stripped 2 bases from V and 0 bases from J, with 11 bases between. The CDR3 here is CASSINGAGSYEQYF. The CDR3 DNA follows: TGTGCCAGTAGTATAAATGGGGCCGGCTCCTACGAGCAGTACTTC.

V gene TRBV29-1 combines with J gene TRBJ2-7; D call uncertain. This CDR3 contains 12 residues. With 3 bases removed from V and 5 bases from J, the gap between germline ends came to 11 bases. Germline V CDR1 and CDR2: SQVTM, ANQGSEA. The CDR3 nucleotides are TGCAGCGTTGAGTACCAGAACCACGAGCAGTACTTC. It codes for CSVEYQNHEQYF.

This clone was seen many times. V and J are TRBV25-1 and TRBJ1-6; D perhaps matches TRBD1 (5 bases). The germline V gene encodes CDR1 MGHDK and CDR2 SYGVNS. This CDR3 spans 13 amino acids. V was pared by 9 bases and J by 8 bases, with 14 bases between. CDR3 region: CASRRGTDSPLHF. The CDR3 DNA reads TGTGCCAGTAGACGGGGGACGGATTCACCCCTCCACTTT. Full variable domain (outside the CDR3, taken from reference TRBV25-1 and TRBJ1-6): EADIYQTPRYLVIGTGKKITLECSQTMGHDKMYWYQQDPGMELHLIHYSYGVNSTEKGDLSSESTVSRIRTEHFPLTLESARPSHTSQYLCASRRGTDSPLHFGNGTRLTVT.

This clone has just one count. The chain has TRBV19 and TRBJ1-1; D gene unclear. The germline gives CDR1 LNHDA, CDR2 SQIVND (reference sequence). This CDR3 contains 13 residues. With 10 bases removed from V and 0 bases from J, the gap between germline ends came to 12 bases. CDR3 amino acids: CATYRTVNTEAFF. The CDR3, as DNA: TGTGCCACTTACCGGACTGTGAACACTGAAGCTTTCTTT.

CDR3 residues: CASSQDSGTGGRQPQHF. In DNA form, the CDR3 reads TGCGCCAGCAGCCAAGATTCCGGGACAGGGGGCCGACAGCCCCAGCATTTT. The chain joins TRBV4-1 to TRBJ1-5; 12 bases line up with TRBD1. The germline gives CDR1 MGHRA, CDR2 YSYEKL. V lost 0 bases to trimming and J lost 7 bases; unmatched junction nucleotides: 7. This CDR3 has 17 amino acids.

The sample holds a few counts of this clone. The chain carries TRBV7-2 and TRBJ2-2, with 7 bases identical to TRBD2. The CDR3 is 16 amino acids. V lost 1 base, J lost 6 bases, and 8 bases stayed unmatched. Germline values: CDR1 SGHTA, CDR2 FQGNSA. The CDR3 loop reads CASSLDPAGWSGELFF. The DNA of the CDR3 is TGTGCCAGCAGCTTAGATCCAGCGGGGTGGTCCGGGGAGCTGTTTTTT.